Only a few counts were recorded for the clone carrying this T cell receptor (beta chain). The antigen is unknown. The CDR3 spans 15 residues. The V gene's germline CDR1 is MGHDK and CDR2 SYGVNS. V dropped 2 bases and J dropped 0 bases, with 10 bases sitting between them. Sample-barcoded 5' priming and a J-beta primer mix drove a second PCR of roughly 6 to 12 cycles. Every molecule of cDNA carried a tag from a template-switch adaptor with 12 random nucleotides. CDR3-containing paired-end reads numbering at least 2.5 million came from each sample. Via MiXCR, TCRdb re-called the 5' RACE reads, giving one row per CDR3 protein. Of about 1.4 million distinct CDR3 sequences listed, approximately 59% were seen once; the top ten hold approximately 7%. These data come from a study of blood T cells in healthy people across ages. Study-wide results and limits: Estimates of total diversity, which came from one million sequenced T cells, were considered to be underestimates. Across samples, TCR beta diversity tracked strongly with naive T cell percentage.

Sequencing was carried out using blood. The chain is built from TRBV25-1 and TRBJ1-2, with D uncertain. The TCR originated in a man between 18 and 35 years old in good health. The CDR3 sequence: CASSEGQSANYGYTF. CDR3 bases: TGTGCCAGCAGTGAAGGGCAGTCAGCTAACTATGGCTACACCTTC.